This passage covers 12 T cell receptor beta chains from one sample sequenced in a study of T cell responses to AZD1222 COVID-19 vaccine. This table comes from immunoSEQ multiplex PCR, and its TCRdb copy is limited to in-frame clones, with some not included. The profile shows some 200,000 clones, under 95% of them singletons. The sequencing used peripheral blood, collected on day 0 of AZD1222 vaccination. These TCRs come from an adult in good health.

J is TRBJ2-7 and V is TRBV7-9, with TRBD2 matching over 8 bases. Germline CDR1 SEHNR, CDR2 FQNEAQ (reference sequence). This CDR3 contains 16 residues. Trimming removed 5 bases from V and 0 bases from J; junction bases left unmatched: 9. CDR3 residues: CASSPRSGSSSYEQYF. Here the CDR3 DNA reads TGTGCCAGCAGCCCCAGAAGCGGGAGTAGCTCCTACGAGCAGTACTTC.

The genes are TRBV6-1 and TRBJ1-1; D is undetermined. The V end lost 1 base, the J end lost 0 bases, and 9 bases lay between the germline ends. The CDR3 sequence is 15 residues long. From germline, CDR1 is MNHNS and CDR2 SASEGT. DNA of the CDR3: TGTGCCAGCAGTGAAGGGTCGTTCATGAACACTGAAGCTTTCTTT. Translation gives CASSEGSFMNTEAFF.

The chain recombines TRBV12-3 or TRBV12-4 with TRBJ2-7; 7 bases are a match to TRBD1. The CDR3 has 13 amino acids. V dropped 2 bases and J dropped 6; count of bases not matched to a gene: 4. Written as DNA, the CDR3 is TGTGCCAGCAGTTTATGGGACAGTACCGAGCAGTACTTC. This translates into CASSLWDSTEQYF.

V gene TRBV3-1 (or the pseudogene TRBV3-2) combines with J gene TRBJ2-3; no firm D call. V was cut by 6 bases and J by 0 bases, with 7 bases left in between. The CDR3 sequence is 13 residues long. The germline CDR1 and CDR2 sequences are LGHDT and YNNKEL (reference sequence). The CDR3, as DNA: TGTGCCAGCAGGTCCGGGAGCACAGATACGCAGTATTTT. Protein: CASRSGSTDTQYF.

This clone was seen once. CDR3 coding DNA: TGTGCCAGCTTCCAGAGGCCGACGACGGACACTGAAGCTTTCTTT. Its protein product is CASFQRPTTDTEAFF. This rearrangement joins TRBV5-5 to TRBJ1-1; D not certain. This CDR3 spans 15 amino acids. Germline CDR1 SGHKS, CDR2 YYEKEE (reference sequence). V was cut by 7 bases and J by 3 bases, with 19 bases left in between.

The rearrangement joins TRBV6-1 to TRBJ2-2; 9 bases match TRBD2. J was trimmed by 1 base and V by 2 bases; bases with no gene match: 17. The CDR3 sequence is 21 residues long. CDR1 and CDR2 (germline): MNHNS, SASEGT. The CDR3 is CASSELPLGSGGPGNTGELFF. For the CDR3, the DNA is TGTGCCAGCAGTGAACTCCCCCTGGGCAGCGGGGGGCCGGGGAACACCGGGGAGCTGTTTTTT.

Here the CDR3 DNA reads TGTGCCAGCAGCCTGTCAGTTTCCTACGAGCAGTACTTC. Translation gives CASSLSVSYEQYF. The V gene is TRBV12-3 or TRBV12-4, the J gene TRBJ2-7; D remains unclear. CDR3 length equals 13 residues. Between the trimmed V and J ends, which lost 6 bases and 1 base, there was a span of 10 bases.

CDR3 DNA sequence: TGTGCCAGCAGCTTAGCCCAGAATAATTCACCCCTCCACTTT. Protein sequence: CASSLAQNNSPLHF. The chain links TRBV7-9 to TRBJ1-6; D is unresolved. Germline V lookup: CDR1 SEHNR, CDR2 FQNEAQ (reference sequence). This CDR3 spans 14 amino acids. V lost 0 bases to trimming and J lost 5 bases, with 5 bases between them.

V is TRBV18 and J is TRBJ2-1; 11 nucleotides match TRBD1. CDR3 size: 15 residues. CDR1 KGHSH and CDR2 LQKENI come from the germline V gene. V lost 3 bases, J lost 5 bases, and 3 bases stayed unmatched. For the CDR3, the DNA is TGTGCCAGCTCACCGGGACAGGGGGTCAACAATGAGCAGTTCTTC. Its translation is CASSPGQGVNNEQFF.

This chain connects TRBV28 to TRBJ2-4; tentative D call: TRBD1 (7 bases). The CDR3 is made up of 17 amino acids. Germline CDR1 MDHEN, CDR2 SYDVKM. V was shortened by 7 bases and J by 0 bases, with 19 bases between the two germline ends. The CDR3 spells CASTLTRRGLAKNIQYF. The CDR3 DNA reads TGTGCCAGCACACTCACCCGGAGGGGGCTAGCCAAAAACATTCAGTACTTC.

The V and J genes are TRBV23-1 and TRBJ2-7, with 8 bases lining up with TRBD2. TRBV23-1 is filed as an ORF, its function uncertain. The J segment lost 4 bases and the V segment lost 7 bases, leaving 9 bases of the junction unmatched. The CDR3 has 14 residues. The CDR3 DNA is TGCGCCAGCACAGGAGCGGGAGTAGTTTACGAGCAGTACTTC. This codes for CASTGAGVVYEQYF.

The chain employs TRBV21-1 and TRBJ2-7; the table names TRBD2, a call not compared with the DNA. TRBV21-1 has pseudogene status. The CDR3 consists of 14 residues. The CDR3 region is CASSKPGLELEQYF. The CDR3, as DNA: TGTGCCAGCAGCAAGCCGGGACTCGAGCTGGAGCAGTACTTC.